The present T cell receptor beta chain was sequenced within a study of control samples from healthy donors and cancer patients. Using immunoSEQ multiplex PCR, the repertoire was profiled, and TCRdb retains in-frame clones only, with some absent. The table shows 100,000 to 150,000 clones, with approximately 90% occurring only once. The V and J ends lost 4 bases and 4 bases, in that order; junction bases with no gene match: 6. Germline V CDR1 and CDR2: SNHLY, FYNNEI. This CDR3 is 15 amino acids long. Sequenced: blood. The TCR comes from a young man in good health. The chain is built from TRBV2 and TRBJ1-2, with 10 bases identical to TRBD1. In DNA form, the CDR3 reads TGTGCCAGCAGTGCCCGACAGGGGGCTGGCTATGGCTACACCTTC. It encodes CASSARQGAGYGYTF.